The next 21 T cell receptor beta chains were all read from a single sample in a study of spatial heterogeneity in lung cancer. Each CDR3 protein gets one entry after TCRdb re-called the 5' RACE reads with MiXCR. The sample consists of tens of thousands of distinct CDR3 sequences, 12% of them appearing once. Documented time point: blood at routine non-recurrence follow-up after resection. The material sequenced was PBMCs, taken at follow-up. These receptor sequences come from a male donor with early-stage non-small cell lung cancer.

The chain joins TRBV5-6 to TRBJ2-7; maybe TRBD1 (6 bases). This CDR3 region has 13 residues. V was clipped by 1 base and J by 3 bases, with 8 bases between them. Looked up from germline, CDR1 is SGHDT and CDR2 is YYEEEE. As DNA, the CDR3 is TGTGCCAGCAGCTTGACAGGGATCTACGAGCAGTACTTC. Its protein product is CASSLTGIYEQYF.

In this sample, this clonotype turned up many times. V gene TRBV6-6 combines with J gene TRBJ1-1, with D perhaps matching TRBD1 (6 bases). Per germline, CDR1 MNHNY and CDR2 SVGAGI (reference sequence). Trimming removed 0 bases at V and 0 bases at J, with 11 bases between. The length of the CDR3 is 16 residues. The chain's CDR3 is CASSYSRTAMNTEAFF. The CDR3 DNA reads as TGTGCCAGCAGTTACTCGAGGACAGCCATGAACACTGAAGCTTTCTTT.

This clonotype was seen only a few times. In nucleotides, the CDR3 is TGCAGTGCTAGAGTAGCGGGAGCGGACACAGATACGCAGTATTTT. This translates into CSARVAGADTDTQYF. This chain connects TRBV20-1 to TRBJ2-3; 9 nucleotides agree with TRBD2. The CDR3 has 15 amino acids. Germline values: CDR1 DFQATT, CDR2 SNEGSKA (reference sequence). V lost 1 base and J lost 2; bases outside the gene matches: 4.

V usage is TRBV7-2 and J usage is TRBJ2-5; D is undetermined. The germline gives CDR1 SGHTA, CDR2 FQGNSA. Trimming cost V 4 bases and J 2 bases, with 11 bases left between them. This CDR3 contains 14 residues. DNA of the CDR3: TGTGCCAGCAGCTCCACTGGCGCTCAAGAGACCCAGTACTTC. Translation: CASSSTGAQETQYF.

This clonotype came up a few times. The chain joins TRBV9 to TRBJ1-2; the D is unclear. This CDR3 spans 14 amino acids. Per the germline V gene, CDR1 is SGDLS and CDR2 is YYNGEE. The V end lost 0 bases, the J end lost 0 bases, and 6 bases lay between the germline ends. CDR3 DNA: TGTGCCAGCAGCGTAGGCAGCCCTAACTATGGCTACACCTTC. Amino acid sequence: CASSVGSPNYGYTF.

This clonotype appeared many times. J is TRBJ1-1 and V is TRBV5-8; D gene ambiguous. Germline V gives CDR1 SGHTS, CDR2 YDEGEE. Trimming removed 4 bases at V and 0 bases at J, with 16 bases between. The CDR3 sequence is 16 residues long. This CDR3 reads CASSPTWESMNTEAFF. The CDR3 DNA reads as TGTGCCAGCAGCCCCACCTGGGAGTCCATGAACACTGAAGCTTTCTTT.

In its sample, this clonotype was seen a few times. This rearrangement joins TRBV24-1 to TRBJ2-5; the match to TRBD1 covers 7 bases. From germline, CDR1 is KGHDR and CDR2 SFDVKD. The V gene end was trimmed by 3 bases and the J gene end by 1 base; junction bases not matched to a gene: 4. The CDR3 runs to 15 residues. The CDR3 sequence is CATSDPGTAQETQYF. In DNA form, the CDR3 reads TGTGCCACCAGTGATCCCGGGACAGCCCAAGAGACCCAGTACTTC.

This sequence joins TRBV7-3 and TRBJ1-1; tentative D call: TRBD1 (5 bases). The CDR3 extends over 13 amino acids. Deletions cut 0 bases from V and 7 bases from J, with 9 bases between. From germline, CDR1 is SGHTA and CDR2 FQGTGA. Here the CDR3 reads CASSLTRGLEAFF. Here the CDR3 DNA reads TGTGCCAGCAGCTTAACGCGGGGACTTGAAGCTTTCTTT.

Only a few counts were recorded for this clonotype. The chain has TRBV7-2 and TRBJ1-5; D not certain. The CDR3 totals 13 residues. Germline V gene data show CDR1 as SGHTA and CDR2 as FQGNSA. V lost 6 bases to trimming and J lost 4 bases, with 10 bases between them. CDR3 in amino acids: CASRNSLNQPQHF. CDR3 nucleotides: TGTGCCAGCAGGAACAGTCTTAATCAGCCCCAGCATTTT.

The CDR3 is CASSPPDRTGNTIYF. In DNA, the CDR3 is TGTGCCAGCTCACCACCTGACAGGACGGGAAACACCATATATTTT. The gene calls are TRBV18 and TRBJ1-3, with TRBD1 as a possible D gene (6 bases). The CDR3 totals 15 residues. The V gene lost 0 bases and the J gene lost 4 bases, with 10 bases spanning the gap. Germline V lookup: CDR1 KGHSH, CDR2 LQKENI. Full variable domain (remainder filled in from reference TRBV18 and TRBJ1-3): NAGVMQNPRHLVRRRGQEARLRCSPMKGHSHVYWYRQLPEEGLKFMVYLQKENIIDESGMPKERFSAEFPKEGPSILRIQQVVRGDSAAYFCASSPPDRTGNTIYFGEGSWLTVV.

This clonotype turned up a few times. The CDR3 region has the DNA TGTGCCAGCAGTTTTGGGCAGCCCGGGGGCTACACCTTC. It yields the protein CASSFGQPGGYTF. The V call is TRBV12-3 or TRBV12-4, the J call TRBJ1-2; the D is unclear. The CDR3 is 13 residues long. V was trimmed by 3 bases and J by 8 bases, leaving 13 bases between them.

V gene TRBV6-6 combines with J gene TRBJ2-3; the D is unclear. V was clipped by 0 bases and J by 4 bases, with 11 bases between them. CDR1 MNHNY and CDR2 SVGAGI come from the germline V gene (reference sequence). This CDR3 region has 15 residues. This chain's CDR3 is CASSYSDSVPDTQYF. Written as DNA, the CDR3 is TGTGCCAGCAGTTACTCCGATTCGGTGCCAGATACGCAGTATTTT.

The V call is TRBV6-2 or TRBV6-3, the J call TRBJ2-7; 7 nucleotides align to TRBD1. This CDR3 region has 11 residues. The J segment lost 6 bases and the V segment lost 6 bases, leaving 2 bases of the junction unmatched. Germline CDR1 MNHEY, CDR2 SVGEGT. CDR3 amino acids: CASRYRGEQYF. CDR3 DNA: TGTGCCAGCAGGTACAGGGGCGAGCAGTACTTC.

This clonotype came up many times. The chain uses TRBV3-1 and TRBJ1-1; D is undetermined. The length of the CDR3 is 17 residues. Germline values: CDR1 LGHDT, CDR2 YNNKEL (reference sequence). V gave up 0 bases and J gave up 1 base, with 15 bases separating them. CDR3 loop: CASSQERAKGWNTEAFF. CDR3 coding DNA: TGTGCCAGCAGCCAAGAAAGAGCGAAAGGGTGGAACACTGAAGCTTTCTTT.

This clonotype has just a few counts. The chain recombines TRBV3-1 with TRBJ2-5; D may correspond to TRBD1 or TRBD2 (5 bases each). V was trimmed by 4 bases and J by 1 base, leaving 10 bases between them. Germline values: CDR1 LGHDT, CDR2 YNNKEL (reference sequence). The CDR3 runs 14 residues. CDR3 in amino acids: CASSPPGLQETQYF. CDR3 DNA: TGTGCCAGCAGCCCTCCGGGGCTCCAAGAGACCCAGTACTTC.

In this sample, this clonotype turned up many times. The V call is TRBV3-1, the J call TRBJ1-1; D is uncertain. Germline V CDR1 and CDR2: LGHDT, YNNKEL (reference sequence). V lost 1 base to trimming and J lost 5 bases, with 8 bases between them. This CDR3 comprises 13 residues. The DNA of the CDR3 is TGTGCCAGCAGCCAAGGGTGGATAACTGAAGCTTTCTTT. This sequence encodes CASSQGWITEAFF.

The chain joins TRBV7-6 to TRBJ2-5, with D unclear. Germline V gene data show CDR1 as SGHVS and CDR2 as FNYEAQ. The V and J ends lost 2 bases and 5 bases respectively, with 12 bases between them. The CDR3 totals 14 residues. CDR3 residues: CASSLTQNYETQYF. In nucleotides, the CDR3 is TGTGCCAGCAGCTTAACGCAAAATTATGAGACCCAGTACTTC.

This clonotype was found a few times. The V call is TRBV20-1, the J call TRBJ2-3; D remains unclear. The V end was cut by 0 bases, the J end by 1 base, with 8 bases between. CDR1 DFQATT and CDR2 SNEGSKA come from the germline V gene (reference sequence). The CDR3 contains 14 residues. The CDR3 protein is CSARDRVGTDTQYF. The CDR3 DNA is TGCAGTGCTAGAGATCGCGTGGGCACAGATACGCAGTATTTT.

This clonotype was counted many times. This chain joins TRBV20-1 and TRBJ1-2; TRBD1 aligns across 8 bases. This CDR3 contains 12 residues. From germline, CDR1 is DFQATT and CDR2 SNEGSKA (reference sequence). V was pared by 4 bases and J by 8 bases, with 6 bases of the junction left unmatched. The CDR3 nucleotides are TGCAGTGCTAAGACAGGGGACGGCGGCTACACCTTC. Residues: CSAKTGDGGYTF.

The V and J genes are TRBV27 and TRBJ2-1; 14 bases are a match to TRBD2. Germline V gene data show CDR1 as MNHEY and CDR2 as SMNVEV (reference sequence). Trimming cost V 4 bases and J 4 bases; bases outside gene matches: 9. This CDR3 is 18 amino acids long. Written as DNA, the CDR3 is TGTGCCAGCAGTTACGAAGGGACTAGCGGGGGCCCTTACAATGAGCAGTTCTTC. This translates into CASSYEGTSGGPYNEQFF.

This clonotype was recorded at least ten times. The gene calls are TRBV4-1 and TRBJ2-7; D gene ambiguous. The germline CDR1 and CDR2 sequences are MGHRA and YSYEKL. Trimming pared 0 bases from V and 2 bases from J, leaving 11 bases between. The CDR3 sequence is 15 residues long. CDR3 in amino acids: CASSQDLLLTYEQYF. The CDR3 DNA follows: TGCGCCAGCAGCCAAGATTTATTACTCACCTACGAGCAGTACTTC.